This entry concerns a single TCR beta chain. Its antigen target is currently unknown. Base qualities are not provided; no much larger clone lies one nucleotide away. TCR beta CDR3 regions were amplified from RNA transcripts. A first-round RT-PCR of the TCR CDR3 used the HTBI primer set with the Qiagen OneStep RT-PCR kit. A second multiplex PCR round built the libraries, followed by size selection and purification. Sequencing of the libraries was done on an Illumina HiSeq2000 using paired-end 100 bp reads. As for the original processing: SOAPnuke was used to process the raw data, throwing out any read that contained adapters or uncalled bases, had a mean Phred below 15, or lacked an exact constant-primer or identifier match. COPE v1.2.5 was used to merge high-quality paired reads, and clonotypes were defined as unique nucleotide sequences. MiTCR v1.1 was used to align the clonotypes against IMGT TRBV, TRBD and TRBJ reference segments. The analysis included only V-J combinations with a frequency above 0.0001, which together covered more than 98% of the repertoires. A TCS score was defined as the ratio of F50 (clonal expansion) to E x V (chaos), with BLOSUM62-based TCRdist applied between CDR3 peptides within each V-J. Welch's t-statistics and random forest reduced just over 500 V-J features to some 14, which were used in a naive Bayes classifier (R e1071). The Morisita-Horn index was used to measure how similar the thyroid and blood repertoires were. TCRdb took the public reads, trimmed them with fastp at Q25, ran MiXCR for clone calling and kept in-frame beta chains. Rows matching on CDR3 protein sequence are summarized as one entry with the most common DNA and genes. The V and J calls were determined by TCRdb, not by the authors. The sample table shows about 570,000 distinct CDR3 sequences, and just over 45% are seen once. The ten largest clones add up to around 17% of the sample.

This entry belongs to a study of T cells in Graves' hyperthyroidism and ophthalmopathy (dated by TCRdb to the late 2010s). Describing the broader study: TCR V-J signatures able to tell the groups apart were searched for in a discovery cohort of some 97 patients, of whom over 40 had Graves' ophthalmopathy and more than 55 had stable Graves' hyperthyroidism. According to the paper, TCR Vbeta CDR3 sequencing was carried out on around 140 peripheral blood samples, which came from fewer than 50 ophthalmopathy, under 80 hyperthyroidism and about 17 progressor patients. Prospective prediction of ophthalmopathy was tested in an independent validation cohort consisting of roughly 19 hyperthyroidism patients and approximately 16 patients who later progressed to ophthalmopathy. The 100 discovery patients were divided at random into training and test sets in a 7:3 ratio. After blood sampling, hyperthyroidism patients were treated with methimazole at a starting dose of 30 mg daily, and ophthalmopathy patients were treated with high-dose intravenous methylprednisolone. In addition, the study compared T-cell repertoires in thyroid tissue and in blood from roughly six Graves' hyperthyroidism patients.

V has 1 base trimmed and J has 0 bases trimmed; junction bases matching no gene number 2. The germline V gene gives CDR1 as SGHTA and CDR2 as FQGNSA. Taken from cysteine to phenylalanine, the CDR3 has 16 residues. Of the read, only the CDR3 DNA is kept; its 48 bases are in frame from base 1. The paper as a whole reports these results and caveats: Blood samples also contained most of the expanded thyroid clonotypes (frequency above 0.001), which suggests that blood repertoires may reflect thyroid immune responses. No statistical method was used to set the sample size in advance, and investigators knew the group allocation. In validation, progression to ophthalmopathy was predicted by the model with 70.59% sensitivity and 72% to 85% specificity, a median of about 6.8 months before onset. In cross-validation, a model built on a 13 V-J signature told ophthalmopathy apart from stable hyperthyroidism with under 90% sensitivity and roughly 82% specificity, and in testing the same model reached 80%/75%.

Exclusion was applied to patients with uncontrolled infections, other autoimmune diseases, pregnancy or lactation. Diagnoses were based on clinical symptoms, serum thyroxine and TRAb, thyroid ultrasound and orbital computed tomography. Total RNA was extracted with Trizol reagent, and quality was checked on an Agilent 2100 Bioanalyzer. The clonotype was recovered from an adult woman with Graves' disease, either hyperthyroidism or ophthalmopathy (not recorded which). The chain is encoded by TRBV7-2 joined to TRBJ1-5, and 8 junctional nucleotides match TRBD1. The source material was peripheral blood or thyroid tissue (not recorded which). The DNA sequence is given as TGTGCCAGCAGCTTAGGGACAGGGACTAGCAATCAGCCCCAGCATTTT. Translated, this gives CASSLGTGTSNQPQHF.